This entry lists 25 T cell receptor beta chains sequenced from one sample in a study of T cell responses to AZD1222 COVID-19 vaccine. TCRdb's copy holds only in-frame clones and misses some; the assay was immunoSEQ multiplex PCR. The sample includes about 120,000 clones, 93% of them seen just once. This specimen was peripheral blood, taken on day 0 of AZD1222 vaccination. These receptors all come from an adult in good health.

The chain has TRBV21-1 and TRBJ2-7; the table's TRBD1 call for D was not verified on the DNA. TRBV21-1 is deemed a pseudogene. This CDR3 comprises 13 residues. CDR3 coding DNA: TGTGCCAGCACGGGGGACAGGGGCTACGAGCAGTACTTC. The encoded protein is CASTGDRGYEQYF.

The chain carries TRBV27 and TRBJ1-1, with a possible D match to TRBD1 (5 bases). Germline V gene data show CDR1 as MNHEY and CDR2 as SMNVEV (reference sequence). The CDR3 runs 13 residues. Trimming removed 5 bases from V and 7 bases from J, with 14 bases in between. The CDR3 nucleotides are TGTGCCAGCAGTAGAGCCGCAAGGGGTGAAGCTTTCTTT. Residues: CASSRAARGEAFF.

CDR3 coding DNA: TGTGCCAGCAGCGTAATAGTCGGGGTTCCCCAGCATTTT. Translating gives CASSVIVGVPQHF. The chain employs TRBV7-2 and TRBJ1-5; D remains unclear. CDR1 is SGHTA, CDR2 FQGNSA, per germline. The V gene lost 5 bases and the J gene lost 10 bases, with 15 bases spanning the gap. This CDR3 region has 13 residues.

The chain recombines TRBV5-8 with TRBJ1-2, with TRBD1 as a possible D gene (5 bases). The CDR3 contains 14 residues. The germline gives CDR1 SGHTS, CDR2 YDEGEE. V lost 2 bases and J lost 3, with 11 bases in between. This CDR3 is CASSFYQGHYGYTF. The DNA for the CDR3 is TGTGCCAGCAGCTTCTATCAGGGTCACTATGGCTACACCTTC.

Here the CDR3 DNA reads TGTGCCAGCCTTGGGGAGGCTAACGAGCAGTACTTC. This sequence encodes CASLGEANEQYF. The chain is built from TRBV28 and TRBJ2-7, with a tentative D call TRBD2 (6 bases). V was trimmed by 8 bases and J by 5 bases, leaving 13 bases between them. The CDR3 spans 12 residues. The germline CDR1 and CDR2 sequences are MDHEN and SYDVKM.

This clone is a singleton in its sample. In nucleotides, the CDR3 is TGTGCCACCACGCGGGGGGGAGGGATCCAAGAGACCCAGTACTTC. This encodes CATTRGGGIQETQYF. The chain joins TRBV15 to TRBJ2-5; TRBD2 matches at 9 bases. Germline CDR1 is LNHNV and CDR2 is YYDKDF (reference sequence). After removal of 7 bases from V and 1 base from J, the junction contained 7 bases not matched to a gene. This CDR3 spans 15 amino acids.

The J gene is TRBJ1-5, the V gene TRBV1; the table assigns TRBD1, which was not confirmed against the DNA. TRBV1 is annotated as a pseudogene. The CDR3 covers 13 residues. This CDR3 reads CTSTQGRNQPQHF. The CDR3 DNA reads TGCACCAGCACTCAGGGAAGGAATCAGCCCCAGCATTTT.

This sequence joins TRBV15 and TRBJ1-6, with no clear D. V lost 3 bases, J lost 4 bases, and 1 base lay in between. The CDR3 has 12 residues. Looked up from germline, CDR1 is LNHNV and CDR2 is YYDKDF (reference sequence). This chain's CDR3 is CATSSYNSPLHF. The CDR3, as DNA: TGTGCCACCAGCAGTTATAATTCACCCCTCCACTTT.

V and J are TRBV3-1 (or the pseudogene TRBV3-2) and TRBJ1-4; TRBD1 is a possible D gene (5 bases). This CDR3 is built from 15 residues. Germline V gene data show CDR1 as LGHDT and CDR2 as YNNKEL (reference sequence). Trimming took 0 bases from V and 2 from J, leaving 7 bases between them. CDR3 residues: CASSQEYRTNEKLFF. In DNA form, the CDR3 reads TGTGCCAGCAGCCAAGAGTACAGGACTAATGAAAAACTGTTTTTT.

The chain employs TRBV20-1 and TRBJ2-5; D call uncertain. Trimming removed 3 bases at V and 4 bases at J, with 6 bases between. Germline loops: CDR1 DFQATT, CDR2 SNEGSKA (reference sequence). CDR3 size: 11 residues. CDR3 sequence (DNA): TGCAGTGCTAGGTTAGGAGAGACCCAGTACTTC. This gives the protein CSARLGETQYF.

The chain uses TRBV3-1 (or the pseudogene TRBV3-2) and TRBJ1-4; D possibly corresponds to TRBD1 (5 bases). Trimming cost V 0 bases and J 8 bases, with 16 bases left between them. Per the germline V gene, CDR1 is LGHDT and CDR2 is YNNKEL (reference sequence). The CDR3 is made up of 16 amino acids. The CDR3 DNA follows: TGTGCCAGCAGCCAAGAACGGGGCAGGGAGGGAGAAAAACTGTTTTTT. It encodes CASSQERGREGEKLFF.

This clone was counted between two and nine times. The V call is TRBV9, the J call TRBJ2-1, with D tentatively TRBD2 (5 bases). The CDR3 covers 15 residues. Germline V gene sequence: CDR1 SGDLS, CDR2 YYNGEE. V was trimmed by 5 bases and J by 6 bases, leaving 18 bases between them. CDR3 nucleotides: TGTGCCAGCAGTCTTCTAGCCTCCCTAGGCAATGAGCAGTTCTTC. It specifies CASSLLASLGNEQFF.

The chain uses TRBV5-1 and TRBJ1-6, with D possibly TRBD1 on 6 matching bases. Looked up from germline, CDR1 is SGHRS and CDR2 is YFSETQ. The CDR3 consists of 14 residues. The ends were cut back, 0 bases at V and 14 bases at J, with 15 bases in the middle. The CDR3 coding sequence is TGCGCCAGCAGCTTGGATACGTCAGGGGTGACCCTCCACTTT. Its translation: CASSLDTSGVTLHF.

This clone was seen just once. The chain couples TRBV7-9 to TRBJ1-2; 9 bases align to TRBD1. The CDR3 consists of 16 residues. The germline V gene has CDR1 SEHNR and CDR2 FQNEAQ (reference sequence). The ends lost 0 bases at V and 8 bases at J; junction bases unmatched: 10. The CDR3, as DNA: TGTGCCAGCAGCTTAGCACCGGGACAGGGTGCTTACGGCTACACCTTC. Amino acid sequence: CASSLAPGQGAYGYTF.

This rearrangement joins TRBV5-1 to TRBJ1-6, with unresolved D. Germline V gene data show CDR1 as SGHRS and CDR2 as YFSETQ. This CDR3 contains 15 residues. V lost 0 bases and J lost 13, with 17 bases in between. The CDR3 sequence is CASSLAGREAHPLHF. CDR3 coding DNA: TGCGCCAGCAGCTTGGCCGGGCGGGAGGCCCACCCCCTCCACTTT.

The chain joins TRBV29-1 to TRBJ2-3; no firm D call. The CDR3 contains 15 residues. V was shortened by 4 bases and J by 0 bases, with 14 bases between the two germline ends. Germline CDR1 is SQVTM and CDR2 is ANQGSEA. CDR3 in DNA: TGCAGCGTTGTTATCGCGGTCTCTAGCACAGATACGCAGTATTTT. Its protein is CSVVIAVSSTDTQYF.

The chain combines TRBV10-3 with TRBJ1-2; D gene uncertain. CDR3 length equals 12 residues. The germline gives CDR1 ENHRY, CDR2 SYGVKD. Trimming left V 3 bases short and J 7 bases short, with 9 bases between. The CDR3 DNA sequence: TGTGCCATCAGTGATGAGGGTGGTGGCTACACCTTC. This encodes CAISDEGGGYTF.

The count of this clone is one. The V gene is TRBV7-8, the J gene TRBJ1-5; 7 nucleotides agree with TRBD1. The CDR3 extends over 15 amino acids. CDR1 and CDR2 (germline): SGHVS, FQNEAQ. V shed 5 bases, J shed 4 bases, and the junction held 8 bases outside the gene matches. CDR3 bases: TGTGCCAGCAGCCAGGACAACAGGGGAAATCAGCCCCAGCATTTT. Its protein is CASSQDNRGNQPQHF.

The V call is TRBV28, the J call TRBJ1-2, with D perhaps matching TRBD1 (5 bases). The CDR3 consists of 14 residues. Germline V gene sequence: CDR1 MDHEN, CDR2 SYDVKM. V dropped 2 bases and J dropped 6 bases, with 13 bases sitting between them. The CDR3 protein is CASSLSRVLDGYTF. DNA of the CDR3: TGTGCCAGCAGTTTAAGCAGGGTGCTTGATGGCTACACCTTC.

This clone was seen only once. The chain joins TRBV12-3 or TRBV12-4 to TRBJ1-2; 7 bases are shared with TRBD1. The length of the CDR3 is 12 residues. The ends lost 7 bases at V and 7 bases at J; junction bases unmatched: 6. CDR3 DNA: TGTGCCAGCAAACCCGACAGGGCTGGCTACACCTTC. Translated, it gives CASKPDRAGYTF.

The V gene is TRBV2, the J gene TRBJ2-7; 7 bases fit TRBD2. Germline lookup yields CDR1 SNHLY and CDR2 FYNNEI. V lost 6 bases to trimming and J lost 4 bases; unmatched junction nucleotides: 9. The CDR3 has 14 residues. CDR3 loop: CASRGTPGGYEQYF. The CDR3 nucleotides are TGTGCCAGCAGGGGGACCCCGGGGGGATACGAGCAGTACTTC.

The chain carries TRBV3-1 (or the pseudogene TRBV3-2) and TRBJ1-3; D is uncertain. CDR3 length equals 16 residues. Germline V gives CDR1 LGHDT, CDR2 YNNKEL (reference sequence). Trimming left V 1 base short and J 0 bases short, with 10 bases between. CDR3 in DNA: TGTGCCAGCAGCCAAGGACCGACGAACTCTGGAAACACCATATATTTT. Amino acid sequence: CASSQGPTNSGNTIYF.

The chain combines TRBV18 with TRBJ2-3; D gene uncertain. CDR3 size: 13 residues. Germline lookup yields CDR1 KGHSH and CDR2 LQKENI. Trimming removed 7 bases from V and 1 base from J, with 9 bases in between. CDR3 nucleotide sequence: TGTGCCAGCTTACTGACTCGCACAGATACGCAGTATTTT. Its translation is CASLLTRTDTQYF.

The chain recombines TRBV7-8 with TRBJ2-3, with TRBD2 matching 9 bases. Germline lookup yields CDR1 SGHVS and CDR2 FQNEAQ. With 4 bases clipped from V and 1 base from J, the junction kept 6 bases outside the gene matches. The CDR3 runs 16 residues. CDR3 protein: CASSSHSGSGTDTQYF. For the CDR3, the DNA is TGTGCCAGCAGCTCACATAGCGGGAGTGGCACAGATACGCAGTATTTT.

The chain employs TRBV29-1 and TRBJ1-2; 7 nucleotides line up with TRBD1. CDR3 length equals 15 residues. From germline, CDR1 is SQVTM and CDR2 ANQGSEA. V shed 2 bases, J shed 4 bases, and the junction held 10 bases outside the gene matches. The CDR3 nucleotides read TGCAGCGTTGAAAAAACAGGGGATAAAGGCTATGGCTACACCTTC. Translation gives CSVEKTGDKGYGYTF.